The 9 T cell receptor beta chains below come from one sample, sequenced in a study of Graves' ophthalmopathy and Graves' hyperthyroidism. Amplified TCR beta CDR3 regions were obtained using RNA transcripts as template. RT-PCR with HTBI primers came first, then second-round multiplex PCR. A single record per CDR3 protein comes from TCRdb applying MiXCR to the multiplex PCR reads. The sample has around 1.1 million distinct CDR3 sequences; less than 45% are singletons. The sequenced material came from peripheral blood or thyroid tissue (not recorded which). The source of these receptors is an adult man with Graves' hyperthyroidism.

Remarks on this clonotype: With a much larger clone just one base away, this may be a read error. The chain recombines TRBV10-2 with TRBJ2-7; TRBD1 aligns across 9 bases. Germline CDR1 reads WSHSY; CDR2 reads SAAADI. The CDR3 runs to 16 residues. The CDR3 DNA sequence: TGCGCCAGCAGTAGCTACGGGACAGGGCCCTCCTACGAGCAGCACTTC. Its translation is CASSSYGTGPSYEQHF.

As for this clonotype: This could be a read error, since a much larger clone is one nucleotide away. The CDR3 DNA reads TGTGCCAGCAGCCCCGAGGACAGCGTAGAGACCCAGTACTTC. This sequence encodes CASSPEDSVETQYF. The rearrangement uses TRBV7-6 and TRBJ2-5, with D possibly TRBD1 on 6 matching bases. The germline gives CDR1 SGHVS, CDR2 FNYEAQ. The CDR3 is 14 amino acids. V was shortened by 5 bases and J by 4 bases, with 14 bases between the two germline ends.

This clonotype was detected ten times or more. This chain links TRBV19 with TRBJ1-5, with D tentatively TRBD1 (6 bases). CDR3 length: 15 amino acids. Trimming stripped 3 bases from V and 6 bases from J, with 15 bases between. The germline gives CDR1 LNHDA, CDR2 SQIVND (reference sequence). Here the CDR3 DNA reads TGTGCCAGTAGTATCTTCAGGGACACAGCTCAGCCCCAGCATTTT. It is translated as CASSIFRDTAQPQHF.

This clonotype was seen a few times. The chain joins TRBV12-3 or TRBV12-4 to TRBJ1-4; D is perhaps TRBD1 (5 bases). The V and J ends lost 8 bases and 8 bases respectively, with 15 bases between them. CDR3 size: 13 residues. The CDR3: CASSNRIGEKLFF. The CDR3 DNA reads TGTGCCAGCTCAAACAGGATCGGCGAAAAACTGTTTTTT.

This chain's CDR3 is CASSPRKWEEDGYTF. The CDR3 DNA follows: TGCGCCAGCAGCCCCAGGAAGTGGGAAGAGGATGGCTACACCTTC. This rearrangement joins TRBV5-1 to TRBJ1-2, with D unclear. Looked up from germline, CDR1 is SGHRS and CDR2 is YFSETQ. The CDR3 runs 15 residues. The ends were cut back, 4 bases at V and 6 bases at J, with 19 bases in the middle.

Only one count was recorded for this clonotype. Given a much more abundant clone one base away, this may be a read error. The chain carries TRBV19 and TRBJ1-2, with unresolved D. The CDR3 contains 15 residues. Germline-derived CDR1 and CDR2 are LNHDA and SQIVND (reference sequence). CDR3 DNA: TGTGTCAGTAGTTTGAGTTGGCAGGAGGTCTATGGCTACACCTTC. The encoded protein is CVSSLSWQEVYGYTF.

This clonotype was found many times. One end of the junction is discordant with germline, which a read error may explain. This chain connects TRBV7-8 to TRBJ2-5; 10 positions match TRBD1. CDR1 is SGHVS and CDR2 is FQNEAQ in the germline V gene. CDR3 length: 12 residues. This CDR3 reads CASSTTGGPVDF. In nucleotides, the CDR3 is TGTGCCAGCAGCACGACAGGGGGCCCCGTGGACTTC.

The gene calls are TRBV12-3 or TRBV12-4 and TRBJ2-5; 7 nucleotides align to TRBD2. The ends lost 5 bases at V and 4 bases at J; junction bases unmatched: 4. This CDR3 spans 13 amino acids. The CDR3 is CASSGRARETQYF. DNA for the CDR3: TGTGCCAGCAGTGGGAGGGCGCGAGAGACCCAGTACTTC.

Worth noting for this clonotype: Sequence at one end of the junction differs from germline and may be a read error. The V gene is TRBV9, the J gene TRBJ2-7; D could derive from TRBD1 or TRBD2 (6 bases each). This CDR3 is built from 17 residues. CDR1 is SGDLS, CDR2 YYNGEE, per germline. The CDR3 sequence: CASSPALVVPGAYEQYF. The CDR3 region has the DNA TGTGCCAGCTCACCCGCTTTGGTGGTACCGGGGGCCTACGAGCAGTACTTT. The complete variable domain, with remaining parts taken from reference TRBV9 and TRBJ2-7, reads DSGVTQTPKHLITATGQRVTLRCSPRSGDLSVYWYQQSLDQGLQFLIQYYNGEERAKGNILERFSAQQFPDLHSELNLSSLELGDSALYFCASSPALVVPGAYEQYFGPGTRLTVT.